This TCR beta chain was captured by sequencing in a study of cytomegalovirus exposure and HLA in healthy donors. This CDR3 region has 16 residues. Trimming stripped 2 bases from V and 6 bases from J, with 20 bases between. Per germline, CDR1 PRHDT and CDR2 FYEKMQ (reference sequence). Assay used: immunoSEQ multiplex PCR; TCRdb lists only in-frame clones, some missing. The sample records some 130,000 clones, approximately 82% being singletons. The sequencing input was PBMCs. J is TRBJ2-7 and V is TRBV13; D is ambiguous. The source of this sequence is a man younger than 45 in good health and CMV-seropositive. Written as DNA, the CDR3 is TGTGCCAGCAGCTTATCACAGCTGGGTATCACGGCCGAGCAGTACTTC. Its translation: CASSLSQLGITAEQYF.